The 18 T cell receptor beta chains given below trace back to one sample, sequenced in a study of blood T cell repertoires in COVID-19. Here immunoSEQ multiplex PCR was the method, and the copy in TCRdb shows in-frame clones only, minus some. The data contain 300,000 to 450,000 clones, around 87% of them singletons. The sample was PBMCs or T cells enriched from blood (not recorded which). Receptors originate from a man aged 40-55 years in a cohort exposed to, infected with or recovered from COVID-19 (not recorded which).

Only one count was recorded for this clone. The J gene is TRBJ2-3, the V gene TRBV2; 9 nucleotides agree with TRBD1. Germline-derived CDR1 and CDR2 are SNHLY and FYNNEI. The CDR3 consists of 14 residues. J gave up 6 bases and V 8 bases, and 9 bases lay outside the gene matches. CDR3 sequence (DNA): TGTGCCAGCGTTACCGGGACAGGGTACGATACGCAGTATTTT. This gives the protein CASVTGTGYDTQYF.

As regards this clone: Other DNA sequences in the same sample also yield this CDR3. The rearrangement links TRBV11-3 to TRBJ2-3, with D unresolved. The CDR3 has 14 residues. Germline V CDR1 and CDR2: SGHNT, YENEEA. The V end was cut by 2 bases, the J end by 0 bases, with 6 bases between. Written as DNA, the CDR3 is TGTGCCAGCAGCTTATCCGGTAGCACAGATACGCAGTATTTT. Residues: CASSLSGSTDTQYF.

V gene TRBV24-1 combines with J gene TRBJ2-1; TRBD2 matches 9 bases. Germline V CDR1 and CDR2: KGHDR, SFDVKD. There are 16 residues in the CDR3. The V gene end was trimmed by 3 bases and the J gene end by 2 bases; junction bases not matched to a gene: 4. CDR3 sequence: CATSDAIAGAYNEQFF. The CDR3 nucleotides read TGTGCCACCAGTGATGCGATAGCGGGAGCCTACAATGAGCAGTTCTTC.

The chain recombines TRBV6-2 or TRBV6-3 with TRBJ2-1; TRBD2 matches 7 bases. The CDR3 is 15 residues long. The ends lost 5 bases at V and 9 bases at J; junction bases unmatched: 13. CDR1 is MNHEY, CDR2 SVGEGT, per germline. As DNA, the CDR3 is TGTGCCAGCAGTGGGGTGGGGGGGAAAGCCGGTGAGCAGTTCTTC. Its protein product is CASSGVGGKAGEQFF.

This chain uses TRBV5-1 with TRBJ1-5; 7 bases are shared with TRBD1. The CDR3 sequence is 15 residues long. V lost 2 bases and J lost 1; bases outside the gene matches: 3. Germline V gene data show CDR1 as SGHRS and CDR2 as YFSETQ. CDR3 region: CASSLEGGSNQPQHF. In nucleotides, the CDR3 is TGCGCCAGCAGCTTAGAAGGGGGCAGCAATCAGCCCCAGCATTTT.

The chain joins TRBV5-1 to TRBJ2-2; 7 bases align to TRBD2. Germline loops: CDR1 SGHRS, CDR2 YFSETQ. CDR3 length: 16 residues. V shed 6 bases, J shed 0 bases, and the junction held 8 bases outside the gene matches. The CDR3 loop is CASKTRGDPNTGELFF. As DNA, the CDR3 is TGCGCCAGCAAAACACGGGGGGATCCGAACACCGGGGAGCTGTTTTTT.

This clone was seen a single time. V usage is TRBV30 and J usage is TRBJ1-1; D is undetermined. The CDR3 runs 11 residues. V was shortened by 8 bases and J by 1 base, with 8 bases between the two germline ends. Germline V gene lookup returns CDR1 GTSNPN and CDR2 SVGIG (reference sequence). CDR3 in amino acids: CARGRNTEAFF. The CDR3 region has the DNA TGTGCCCGAGGCAGGAACACTGAAGCTTTCTTT.

The chain joins TRBV10-3 to TRBJ2-2; perhaps TRBD1 as D (6 bases). The V end lost 3 bases, the J end lost 4 bases, and 12 bases lay between the germline ends. The CDR3 has 15 amino acids. Germline V gives CDR1 ENHRY, CDR2 SYGVKD. CDR3: CAISDGRGRTGELFF. The CDR3 nucleotides read TGTGCCATCAGTGATGGCAGGGGACGCACCGGGGAGCTGTTTTTT.

Points on this clone: A junction boundary mismatches the germline segment, possibly from a read error. CDR3 protein: CASSYRGGTSGSYEQYF. The CDR3 DNA reads as TGTGCCAGCAGTTATCGGGGAGGGACTAGCGGGTCCTATGAGCAGTACTTC. V gene TRBV27 combines with J gene TRBJ2-7, with TRBD2 matching over 12 bases. The CDR3 length is 17 residues. Germline CDR1 reads MNHEY; CDR2 reads SMNVEV (reference sequence).

V gene TRBV2 combines with J gene TRBJ2-3; TRBD2 aligns across 13 bases. With V trimmed by 6 bases and J by 3 bases, 3 bases remained unmatched. Germline CDR1 reads SNHLY; CDR2 reads FYNNEI. The CDR3 has 15 amino acids. This chain's CDR3 is CASRTLAGGTDTQYF. In nucleotides, the CDR3 is TGTGCCAGCAGGACACTAGCGGGAGGGACAGATACGCAGTATTTT.

V and J are TRBV5-1 and TRBJ1-1, with a tentative D call TRBD1 (6 bases). The germline V and J ends were trimmed by 3 bases and 1 base, with 10 bases remaining between them. CDR1 SGHRS and CDR2 YFSETQ come from the germline V gene. This CDR3 is built from 14 residues. Written as DNA, the CDR3 is TGCGCCAGCAGCTGGCAGACAGGGAACACTGAAGCTTTCTTT. Protein: CASSWQTGNTEAFF.

This chain connects TRBV3-1 (or the pseudogene TRBV3-2) to TRBJ2-1, with TRBD1 as a possible D gene (6 bases). The CDR3 has 15 residues. Trimming took 6 bases from V and 6 from J, leaving 18 bases between them. CDR1 is LGHDT and CDR2 is YNNKEL in the germline V gene (reference sequence). CDR3 loop: CASSYQGSGFNEQFF. DNA for the CDR3: TGTGCCAGCAGTTATCAGGGGAGTGGTTTCAATGAGCAGTTCTTC.

The J gene is TRBJ1-2, the V gene TRBV18, with 8 bases matching TRBD1. V trimming: 1 base; J trimming: 5 bases; junction bases outside the gene matches: 6. The CDR3 loop spans 15 amino acids. Germline V lookup: CDR1 KGHSH, CDR2 LQKENI. CDR3: CASSPLPDREYGYTF. The CDR3 coding sequence is TGTGCCAGCTCACCACTCCCGGACAGGGAGTATGGCTACACCTTC.

The sample holds one count of this clone. The chain couples TRBV19 to TRBJ1-1; D perhaps matches TRBD1 (6 bases). This CDR3 region has 16 residues. Trimming shortened V by 3 bases and J by 1 base, and 15 bases separated the two germline ends. CDR1 is LNHDA and CDR2 is SQIVND in the germline V gene (reference sequence). In DNA form, the CDR3 reads TGTGCCAGTAGTATTGAACAGGGACGGGGGAACACTGAAGCTTTCTTT. This codes for CASSIEQGRGNTEAFF. The full variable domain, rest sourced from reference TRBV19 and TRBJ1-1, is DGGITQSPKYLFRKEGQNVTLSCEQNLNHDAMYWYRQDPGQGLRLIYYSQIVNDFQKGDIAEGYSVSREKKESFPLTVTSAQKNPTAFYLCASSIEQGRGNTEAFFGQGTRLTVV.

This chain connects TRBV19 to TRBJ1-1; no reliable D call. This CDR3 comprises 15 residues. V shed 7 bases and J shed 4 bases, with 19 bases lying between them. The germline gives CDR1 LNHDA, CDR2 SQIVND (reference sequence). The CDR3 is CASKRKRSGPTEAFF. The CDR3 nucleotides are TGTGCCAGTAAGAGGAAACGGTCGGGTCCCACTGAAGCTTTCTTT.

A few counts support this clone. The chain has TRBV6-1 and TRBJ1-2; D possibly corresponds to TRBD1 (5 bases). V was trimmed by 2 bases and J by 7 bases, leaving 17 bases between them. The CDR3 runs 15 residues. Germline CDR1 is MNHNS and CDR2 is SASEGT. Here the CDR3 DNA reads TGTGCCAGCAGTGAATTCTCCCCATTGGGGGGTGGCTACACCTTC. Translating it yields CASSEFSPLGGGYTF.

This clone showed up just once. V is TRBV5-1 and J is TRBJ2-2; the D gene is possibly TRBD2 (6 bases). CDR3 length equals 15 residues. Trimming left V 2 bases short and J 2 bases short, with 10 bases between. Germline CDR1 is SGHRS and CDR2 is YFSETQ. The CDR3 sequence: CASSLTGLNTGELFF. CDR3 in DNA: TGCGCCAGCAGCTTAACGGGACTCAACACCGGGGAGCTGTTTTTT. The variable domain in full, completed from reference TRBV5-1 and TRBJ2-2, reads KAGVTQTPRYLIKTRGQQVTLSCSPISGHRSVSWYQQTPGQGLQFLFEYFSETQRNKGNFPGRFSGRQFSNSRSEMNVSTLELGDSALYLCASSLTGLNTGELFFGEGSRLTVL.

This clone was seen at least ten times. This chain uses TRBV30 with TRBJ1-2; TRBD1 matches 7 bases. The CDR3 loop spans 14 amino acids. Germline V lookup: CDR1 GTSNPN, CDR2 SVGIG (reference sequence). V lost 1 base to trimming and J lost 5 bases; unmatched junction nucleotides: 7. CDR3 in amino acids: CAWSEKDRKYGYTF. CDR3 bases: TGTGCCTGGAGTGAAAAGGACAGGAAGTATGGCTACACCTTC.